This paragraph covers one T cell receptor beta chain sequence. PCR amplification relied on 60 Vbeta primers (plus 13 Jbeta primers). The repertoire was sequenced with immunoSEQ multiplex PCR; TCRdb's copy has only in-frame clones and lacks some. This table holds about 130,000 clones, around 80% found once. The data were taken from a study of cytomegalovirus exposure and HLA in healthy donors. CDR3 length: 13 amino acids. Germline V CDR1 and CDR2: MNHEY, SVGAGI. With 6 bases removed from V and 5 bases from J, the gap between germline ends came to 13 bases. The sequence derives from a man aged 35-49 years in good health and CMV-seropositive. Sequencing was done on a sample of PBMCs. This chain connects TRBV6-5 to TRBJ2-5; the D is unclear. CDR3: CASSHGRSETQYF. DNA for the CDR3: TGTGCCAGCAGCCACGGAAGGAGCGAGACCCAGTACTTC.